These T cell receptor beta chains were read from a single sample in a study of CD8+ T cells in alopecia areata. Assay used: immunoSEQ multiplex PCR; TCRdb lists only in-frame clones, some missing. The sample has more than 90,000 clones; about 54% are singletons. The specimen comprised CD8+ T cells sorted from blood, sampled at week 4, from a patient treated with tofacitinib. The receptors stem from a human donor with alopecia areata. CDR3s include the opening cysteine and the closing phenylalanine or tryptophan. D genes are given only for firm matches. Part of the rows lack a size; the others show once, few, many or a class for expanded clones.

>TRBV4-1|.|TRBJ2-7|TRBD1
TGCGCCAGCAGCCATCCGGACAGGGCCCACGAGCAGTACTTC
CASSHPDRAHEQYF
>TRBV15|.|TRBJ1-6|.
TGTGCCACCAGCGAGTCAGCAAGTCCACCCCTCCACTTT
CATSESASPPLHF
>TRBV27|.|TRBJ1-6|.
TGTGCCAGCAGTACCGGGACCTTTAATTCACCCCTCCACTTT
CASSTGTFNSPLHF
>TRBV6-1|.|TRBJ1-4|.
TGTGCCAGCAGTGACACAGCAGAGGGATCTAATGAAAAACTGTTTTTT
CASSDTAEGSNEKLFF
>TRBV30|.|TRBJ2-7|TRBD1
TGTGCCTACGGACAGGGTTACTACGAGCAGTACTTC
CAYGQGYYEQYF
>TRBV10-2|.|TRBJ1-1|.
TGCGCCAGCGGACAGCTAGGTCGCACTGAAGCTTTCTTT
CASGQLGRTEAFF
>TRBV27|.|TRBJ2-7|.
TGTGCCAGCAGGTCGGGGGCCCGCTGGGAGCAGTACTTC
CASRSGARWEQYF
>TRBV30|.|TRBJ1-2|.
TGTGCCTGGAGTGTATCCGGGAATGGCTACACCTTC
CAWSVSGNGYTF
>TRBV25-1|.|TRBJ2-7|.
TGTGCCTCAGGGGGGGACAGATACTACGAGCAGTACTTC
CASGGDRYYEQYF
>TRBV10-3|few|TRBJ2-5|.
TGTGCCATCAGTGTTACTCCACAGGACCAAGAGACCCAGTACTTC
CAISVTPQDQETQYF
>TRBV6-5|few|TRBJ2-5|.
TGTGCCAGCAGTTATGGACTCCCGCCCGTAGAGACCCAGTACTTC
CASSYGLPPVETQYF
>TRBV29-1|few|TRBJ2-7|TRBD2
TGCAGCGTTGAAGGGACTAGCCAGACGTACGAGCAGTACTTC
CSVEGTSQTYEQYF
>TRBV7-8|.|TRBJ2-7|.
TGTGCCAGCAGCTCCCCAACGGACTACGAGCAGTACTTC
CASSSPTDYEQYF
>TRBV30|.|TRBJ1-2|.
TGTGCCTGGAGTGTCGGACCTTATGGCTACACCTTC
CAWSVGPYGYTF
>TRBV2|few|TRBJ1-1|TRBD1
TGTGCCAGCAGTTGGACAGGGGCGGGGGCTGAAGCTTTCTTT
CASSWTGAGAEAFF
>TRBV13|.|TRBJ2-1|TRBD2
TGTGCCAGCAGCTTAGCATTAGCGGGGCCGAATGAGCAGTTCTTC
CASSLALAGPNEQFF
>TRBV6-5|.|TRBJ1-1|.
TGTGCCAGCAGTTACTCGAGACAGTACACTGAAGCTTTCTTT
CASSYSRQYTEAFF
>TRBV2|.|TRBJ1-5|.
TGTGCCAGCAGGGGCGCGGGGGGAGGAAGCAATCAGCCCCAGCATTTT
CASRGAGGGSNQPQHF
>TRBV4-1|few|TRBJ1-1|TRBD1
TGCGCCAGCAGCCTCTACAGGGGTGAAGCTTTCTTT
CASSLYRGEAFF
>TRBV29-1|.|TRBJ2-5|.
TGCAGCGCCCTCTCTGCGACTAACACCGGGCATGAGGAGACCCAGTACTTC
CSALSATNTGHEETQYF
>TRBV29-1|few|TRBJ2-3|.
TGCAGCGTTGACGGGCAGCCACTCACAGATACGCAGTATTTT
CSVDGQPLTDTQYF
>TRBV29-1|.|TRBJ2-3|TRBD2
TGCAGCGTTGTAGGGAGGGGTGCAGATACGCAGTATTTT
CSVVGRGADTQYF
>TRBV12-5|.|TRBJ1-2|TRBD1
TGTGCTAGTGGTTCACAGGGGTTGTGGGATGGCTACACCTTC
CASGSQGLWDGYTF
>TRBV30|.|TRBJ1-2|.
TGTGCCTGGAGTGTACAGGGTCTGGGCTACACCTTC
CAWSVQGLGYTF
>TRBV25-1|.|TRBJ1-2|.
TGTGCCAGCAGTGAATCTTATTATGGCTACACCTTC
CASSESYYGYTF
>TRBV7-9|.|TRBJ2-5|TRBD1
TGTGCCAGCAGCCCAAGGGACAGGGAACAAGAGACCCAGTACTTC
CASSPRDREQETQYF
>TRBV2|once|TRBJ1-1|.
TGTGCCAGCACAGGGACCCATGAAGCTTTCTTT
CASTGTHEAFF
>TRBV30|.|TRBJ2-1|.
TGTGCCTGGGACCTTAGCGGAGGTAACAATGAGCAGTTCTTC
CAWDLSGGNNEQFF
>TRBV29-1|once|TRBJ2-7|.
TGCAGCGTGACAGGAGCCTACGAGCAGTACTTC
CSVTGAYEQYF
>TRBV7-9|few|TRBJ1-1|.
TGTGCCAGCAGCTTAGGAGGTCTTGGGAACACTGAAGCTTTCTTT
CASSLGGLGNTEAFF
>TRBV19|.|TRBJ1-1|.
TGTGCCAGTAGTATCAACAGCAACACTGAAGCTTTCTTT
CASSINSNTEAFF
>TRBV29-1|few|TRBJ1-5|.
TGCAGCGTAGGGGATGGCCTCCCGGGGGGGTCGCCCCAGCATTTT
CSVGDGLPGGSPQHF
>TRBV6-1|.|TRBJ1-2|.
TGTGCCAGCAGTGAAGGCAGGTACACCTTC
CASSEGRYTF
>TRBV11-2|.|TRBJ2-4|TRBD1
TGTGCCAGCAGCTTAGAACAGGGGCTCGACATTCAGTACTTC
CASSLEQGLDIQYF
>TRBV27|.|TRBJ1-2|TRBD1
TGTGCCAGCAGTGACAGGGAGGGCTATGGCTACACCTTC
CASSDREGYGYTF
>TRBV11-1|few|TRBJ2-5|TRBD1
TGTGCCAGCAGCAGTACAGGGGGTCAAGAGACCCAGTACTTC
CASSSTGGQETQYF
>TRBV4-2|.|TRBJ2-3|.
TGTGCCAGCAGCCTGAAGGACAACCCAGATACGCAGTATTTT
CASSLKDNPDTQYF
>TRBV2|.|TRBJ2-1|.
TGTGCCAGCAGTGGTGTCCTGCCGGAGCAGTTCTTC
CASSGVLPEQFF
>TRBV10-3|few|TRBJ1-1|.
TGTGCCATCGGGGAGACTGAAGCTTTCTTT
CAIGETEAFF
>TRBV30|.|TRBJ2-7|.
TGTGCCTGGTCCACCCGTCCAGGCCACGAGCAGTACTTC
CAWSTRPGHEQYF
>TRBV23-1|.|TRBJ2-3|.
TGCGCCAGCAGTGAGGCCGGGAATACGCAGTATTTT
CASSEAGNTQYF
>TRBV4-2|few|TRBJ1-1|.
TGTGCCAGCAGCCGTGCCGATCCGGATCCAGGCTCGAGGAACACTGAAGCTTTCTTT
CASSRADPDPGSRNTEAFF
>TRBV21-1|.|TRBJ1-2|.
TGTGCCAGCAGCAGGGACAGGGGTGACTATGGCTACACCTTC
CASSRDRGDYGYTF
>TRBV29-1|.|TRBJ2-7|TRBD1
TGCAGCGGCGGGACAGGCCAACCCTACGAGCAGTACTTC
CSGGTGQPYEQYF
>TRBV30|.|TRBJ2-3|.
TGTGCCTGGAGTGTGACAGGAGGCACAGATACGCAGTATTTT
CAWSVTGGTDTQYF
>TRBV7-6|.|TRBJ2-7|.
TGTGCCAGCAGCTTAGGGGCAGACTACTACGAGCAGTACTTC
CASSLGADYYEQYF
>TRBV5-1|.|TRBJ1-2|TRBD1
TGCGCCAGCAGCTTCTGGGACAGGGGAAAGAATGGCTACACCTTC
CASSFWDRGKNGYTF
>TRBV7-8|.|TRBJ2-3|.
TGTGCCAGCAGCGCCCACAGGGGAGGAAGCACAGATACGCAGTATTTT
CASSAHRGGSTDTQYF
>TRBV13|many|TRBJ1-3|.
TGTGCCAGCAGCTTAGGAGGCGGACGAAACACCATATATTTT
CASSLGGGRNTIYF
>TRBV11-2|many|TRBJ1-2|TRBD1
TGTGCCAGCAGCTCGGACAGGGGAACCGGCTACACCTTC
CASSSDRGTGYTF
>TRBV5-1|.|TRBJ1-1|.
TGCGCCAGCAGCTTGGGTTCGGGGGCTATCGCTGAAGCTTTCTTT
CASSLGSGAIAEAFF
>TRBV28|.|TRBJ1-2|.
TGTGCCAGCAGTAATAACCGACGGACCTATGGCTACACCTTC
CASSNNRRTYGYTF
>TRBV28|.|TRBJ2-7|TRBD1
TGTGCCAGCAGTGTTACAGGGGGCATAGAGCAGTACTTC
CASSVTGGIEQYF
>TRBV4-2|few|TRBJ1-5|.
TGTGCCAGCAGCCAAGATTCCGATAGTCAGCCCCAGCATTTT
CASSQDSDSQPQHF
>TRBV14|.|TRBJ2-6|.
TGTGCCAGCAGCCCGATGGAGGACCAGAGGACCAACGTCCTGACTTTC
CASSPMEDQRTNVLTF
>TRBV30|.|TRBJ1-1|.
TGTGCCTGGAGTGCGCAACCGGGGGTGAACACTGAAGCTTTCTTT
CAWSAQPGVNTEAFF
>TRBV10-3|.|TRBJ2-5|.
TGTGCCATCAGTGACCCGGGACTGGAAGAGACCCAGTACTTC
CAISDPGLEETQYF
>TRBV30|few|TRBJ2-5|TRBD2
TGTGCCTGGAGCCTGACTAGCGGAGAGACCCAGTACTTC
CAWSLTSGETQYF